This T cell receptor (beta chain) was observed in a study of blood T cell repertoires in COVID-19. Study-wide context: Acute and convalescent COVID-19 samples came from the United States, Italy and Spain. The analysed material was cDNA or gDNA that came from T cells, B-cell-depleted T cells, or PBMCs.

Trimming removed 3 bases at V and 0 bases at J, with 5 bases between. This CDR3 has 13 amino acids. The germline V gene encodes CDR1 LGHNT and CDR2 FRNRAP. The assay was immunoSEQ multiplex PCR, and TCRdb's table has in-frame clones only and misses some. There are about 200,000 clones in the sample; 86% occur only once, and 0.7% to 0.8% lies in the top ten. The receptor comes from a woman aged 70-85 years with acute or convalescent COVID-19. V is TRBV12-5 and J is TRBJ1-1, with a tentative D call TRBD1 (5 bases). Sequenced input: peripheral blood. The CDR3 coding sequence is TGTGCTAGTGGTTTAGGGGTGAACACTGAAGCTTTCTTT. Protein: CASGLGVNTEAFF.